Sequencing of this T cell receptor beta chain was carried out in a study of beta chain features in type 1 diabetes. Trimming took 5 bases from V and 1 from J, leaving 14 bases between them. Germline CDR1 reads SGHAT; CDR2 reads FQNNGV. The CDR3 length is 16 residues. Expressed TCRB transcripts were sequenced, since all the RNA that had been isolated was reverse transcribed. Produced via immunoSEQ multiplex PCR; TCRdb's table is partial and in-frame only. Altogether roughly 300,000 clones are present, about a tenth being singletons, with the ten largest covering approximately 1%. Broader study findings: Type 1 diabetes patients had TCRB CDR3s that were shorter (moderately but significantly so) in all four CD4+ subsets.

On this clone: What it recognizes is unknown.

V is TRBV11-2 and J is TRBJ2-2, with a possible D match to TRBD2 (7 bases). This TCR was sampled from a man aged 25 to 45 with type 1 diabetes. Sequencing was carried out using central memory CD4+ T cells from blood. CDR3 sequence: CASSPAGALNTGELFF. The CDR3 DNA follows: TGTGCCAGCAGCCCCGCGGGGGCACTGAACACCGGGGAGCTGTTTTTT.